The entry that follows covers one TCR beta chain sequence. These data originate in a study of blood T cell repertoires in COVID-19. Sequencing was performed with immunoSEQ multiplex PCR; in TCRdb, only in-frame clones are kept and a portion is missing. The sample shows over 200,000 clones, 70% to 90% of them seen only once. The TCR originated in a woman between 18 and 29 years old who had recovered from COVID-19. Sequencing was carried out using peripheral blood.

CDR3 sequence: CSASRQGAEQYF. The DNA for the CDR3 is TGCAGTGCTAGTAGGCAGGGGGCCGAGCAGTACTTC. The chain recombines TRBV20-1 with TRBJ2-7, with TRBD1 matching over 8 bases. The CDR3 is 12 amino acids. The junction had 4 bases not matched to a gene; V was cut back by 3 bases and J by 6 bases. Germline V gene sequence: CDR1 DFQATT, CDR2 SNEGSKA (reference sequence).